The rows below give T cell receptor beta chains drawn from one sample of a study of blood T cell repertoires in COVID-19. Sequenced by immunoSEQ multiplex PCR; TCRdb stores in-frame clones only, minus some. Seen here are 140,000 to 150,000 clones, 85% to 90% observed once, and the top ten hold approximately 2.5%. Input material: peripheral blood. The receptors come from a human donor in a cohort sampled during active COVID-19. The CDR3 runs from the conserved cysteine through the conserved F or W. Fields, in order: clone size, J gene, V gene, D gene, CDR3 DNA, CDR3 protein. A D gene is named only where the DNA matches it firmly. Only some rows state a clone size, as once, few, many or a class for expanded clones.

>once|TRBJ2-7|TRBV4-3|NA
TGCGCCAGCAGCCAGACTCAGGGTCCCCACGAGCAGTACTTC
CASSQTQGPHEQYF
>medium-sized|TRBJ1-5|TRBV4-2|NA
TGTGCCAGCAGCCAGGAGACCGGAATTAGGAATCAGCCCCAGCATTTT
CASSQETGIRNQPQHF
>NA|TRBJ2-1|TRBV3-1/TRBV3-2|TRBD2
TGTGCCAGCAGCCAAGATCGCCTAGCGGGAGGTGGTGAGCAGTTCTTC
CASSQDRLAGGGEQFF
>NA|TRBJ2-7|TRBV28|TRBD1
TGTGCCAGCAGTGCCTACTCGGGGACAGGGTCCGCCTACGAGCAGTACTTC
CASSAYSGTGSAYEQYF
>NA|TRBJ1-3|TRBV6-6|NA
TGTGCCAGCAGATTCGGAGGAACTGGAAACACCATATATTTT
CASRFGGTGNTIYF
>NA|TRBJ1-6|TRBV28|TRBD1
TGTGCCAGCAGTTTAGCGGACAGGAATTCACCCCTCCACTTT
CASSLADRNSPLHF
>NA|TRBJ1-3|TRBV29-1|TRBD1
TGCAGCGTTGCGGGACAGTACTCTGGAAACACCATATATTTT
CSVAGQYSGNTIYF
>few|TRBJ2-1|TRBV19|TRBD1
TGTGCCTCTGGGACAGGTTACAATGAGCAGTTCTTC
CASGTGYNEQFF
>once|TRBJ1-2|TRBV28|NA
TGTGCCAGCAGTTTTGAGGTCTATGGCTACACCTTC
CASSFEVYGYTF
>few|TRBJ2-7|TRBV19|TRBD1
TGTGCCAGTAGTACGAGTCAGGGGGCCTACGAGCAGTACTTC
CASSTSQGAYEQYF
>NA|TRBJ2-3|TRBV7-8|TRBD1
TGTGCCAGCAGCTACTATTGGGGAAGACAGGGCGGCACAGATACGCAGTATTTT
CASSYYWGRQGGTDTQYF
>NA|TRBJ1-2|TRBV4-3|NA
TGCGCCAGCAGCCAAGACATCCAGGCCATTACTAACTATGGCTACACCTTC
CASSQDIQAITNYGYTF
>NA|TRBJ2-7|TRBV6-5|TRBD2
TGTGCCAGCAGTTACGGGACTAGCGGGACCTCCTACGAGCAGTACTTC
CASSYGTSGTSYEQYF
>NA|TRBJ2-1|TRBV9|TRBD2
TGTGCCAGCAGCGTACACCCCTTAGCGGGAGAGGGGGGCAATGAGCAGTTCTTC
CASSVHPLAGEGGNEQFF
>NA|TRBJ2-3|TRBV19|TRBD2
TGTGCCAGTAGTCCGGGGCGGGGGGCCCTAGATACGCAGTATTTT
CASSPGRGALDTQYF
>NA|TRBJ2-7|TRBV30|TRBD1
TGTGCCTGGAGCGGCGACAGGGGAGGCACCTACGAGCAGTACTTC
CAWSGDRGGTYEQYF
>NA|TRBJ1-2|TRBV12-3/TRBV12-4|NA
TGTGCCAGCCGGTTAGAAACTAGCACCTTC
CASRLETSTF
>NA|TRBJ2-2|TRBV4-3|NA
TGCGCCAGCAGCCAGGACCAGGGGACCGCGAACACCGGGGAGCTGTTTTTT
CASSQDQGTANTGELFF
>NA|TRBJ1-6|TRBV11-2|TRBD1
TGTGCCAGCAGCCCCAGGGGAGGACAGGGTGGCATCGGATCACCCCTCCACTTT
CASSPRGGQGGIGSPLHF
>once|TRBJ2-1|TRBV9|NA
TGTGCCAGCAGCGTAGAACAGCGGGCGGGCAATGAGCAGTTCTTC
CASSVEQRAGNEQFF
>NA|TRBJ2-2|TRBV6-2/TRBV6-3|TRBD1
TGTGCCAGCAGTCGGGGACAGGCGAGCGGGGAGCTGTTTTTT
CASSRGQASGELFF
>once|TRBJ2-6|TRBV4-1|NA
TGCGCCAGCAGCCAAGATATCTCTGGGGCCAACGTCCTGACTTTC
CASSQDISGANVLTF
>NA|TRBJ1-1|TRBV28|NA
TGTGCCAGCAGTCCAGGCCCCCGGCACACTGAAGCTTTCTTT
CASSPGPRHTEAFF
>NA|TRBJ2-1|TRBV5-6|TRBD1
TGTGCCAGCAGCTCCTTGGACAGGGACAATGAGCAGTTCTTC
CASSSLDRDNEQFF
>NA|TRBJ1-4|TRBV19|TRBD1
TGTGCCAGTAGTTCCCGGACAGGGAGTGAAAAACTGTTTTTT
CASSSRTGSEKLFF
>NA|TRBJ1-1|TRBV18|NA
TGTGCCAGCTCACCACCGAGAGGCATCGGGGGAAGCACTGAAGCTTTCTTT
CASSPPRGIGGSTEAFF
>NA|TRBJ2-7|TRBV28|TRBD2
TGTGCCAGCAGCCAGTCCGGGGGGTCCAACGAGCAGTACTTC
CASSQSGGSNEQYF
>NA|TRBJ2-7|TRBV11-2|TRBD2
TGTGCCAGCAGCTTAGGATGGACTAGCGGGAGGTTGTACTTC
CASSLGWTSGRLYF
>NA|TRBJ2-2|TRBV20-1|TRBD2
TGCAGTGCTAGTTCTGGGAGGTCTAGCGGGGGGTGGAACACCGGGGAGCTGTTTTTT
CSASSGRSSGGWNTGELFF
>NA|TRBJ2-1|TRBV6-1|NA
TGTGCCAGCAGTGATGCCACTCCGCCACAGTTCTTC
CASSDATPPQFF
>NA|TRBJ2-5|TRBV9|NA
TGTGCCAGCAGCGTAGGAATCAGGGACCAAGAGACCCAGTACTTC
CASSVGIRDQETQYF
>NA|TRBJ2-7|TRBV6-2/TRBV6-3|TRBD1
TGTGCCAGCAGTTACTCGAAGGCCGGGACAGTCCTTTACGAGCAGTACTTC
CASSYSKAGTVLYEQYF
>NA|TRBJ2-2|TRBV24-1|TRBD1
TGTGCCACCAGTGACACAGGGGGCGCGTCCACCGGGGAGCTGTTTTTT
CATSDTGGASTGELFF
>NA|TRBJ2-7|TRBV28|NA
TGTGCCAGCAGTTTACCCGGGGGGCCCACCTACGAGCAGTACTTC
CASSLPGGPTYEQYF
>NA|TRBJ1-4|TRBV30|TRBD1
TGTGCCTGGAGTCGACAGGGTTATACGAAAGGTGAAAAACTGTTTTTT
CAWSRQGYTKGEKLFF
>NA|TRBJ1-3|TRBV7-8|NA
TGTGCCAGCAGCTTACCTGCCCGGAACACCATATATTTT
CASSLPARNTIYF
>NA|TRBJ1-1|TRBV7-6|NA
TGTGCCAGCAGCTTGAATCCTCAGGGTACCCCTGAAGCTTTCTTT
CASSLNPQGTPEAFF
>NA|TRBJ2-6|TRBV19|NA
TGTGCCAGTAGTATAGAGGGCAGGGGTTTTGGGGCCAACGTCCTGACTTTC
CASSIEGRGFGANVLTF
>NA|TRBJ1-3|TRBV30|NA
TGTGCCTGGAGTCCCGGACTGAGAAACACCATATATTTT
CAWSPGLRNTIYF
>NA|TRBJ2-5|TRBV23-1|NA
TGCGCCAGCAGTCAGGCGAATACCGCGGGGGAGACCCAGTACTTC
CASSQANTAGETQYF